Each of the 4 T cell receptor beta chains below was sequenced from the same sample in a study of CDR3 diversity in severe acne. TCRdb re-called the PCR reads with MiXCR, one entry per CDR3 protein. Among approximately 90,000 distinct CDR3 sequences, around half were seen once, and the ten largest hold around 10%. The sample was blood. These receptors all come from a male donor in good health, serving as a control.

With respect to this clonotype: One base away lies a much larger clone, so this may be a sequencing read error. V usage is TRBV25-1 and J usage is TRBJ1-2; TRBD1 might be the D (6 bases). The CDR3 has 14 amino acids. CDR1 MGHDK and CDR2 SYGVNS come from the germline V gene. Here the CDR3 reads CAGSNPGAGGGYTF. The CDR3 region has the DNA TGTGCCGGCAGTAACCCAGGGGCCGGCGGTGGCTACACCTTC.

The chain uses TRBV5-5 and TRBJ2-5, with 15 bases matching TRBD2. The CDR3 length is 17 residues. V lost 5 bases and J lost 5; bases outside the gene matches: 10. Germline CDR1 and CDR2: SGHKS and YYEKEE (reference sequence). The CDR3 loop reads CASSTGLAGGPGETQYF. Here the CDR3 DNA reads TGTGCCAGCAGTACCGGACTAGCGGGAGGGCCTGGGGAGACCCAGTACTTC.

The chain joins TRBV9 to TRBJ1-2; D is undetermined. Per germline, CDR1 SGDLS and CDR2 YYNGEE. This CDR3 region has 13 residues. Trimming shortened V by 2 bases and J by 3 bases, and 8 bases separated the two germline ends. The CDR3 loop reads CASSVRVDYGYTF. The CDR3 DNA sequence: TGTGCCAGCAGCGTCCGGGTAGACTATGGCTACACCTTC.

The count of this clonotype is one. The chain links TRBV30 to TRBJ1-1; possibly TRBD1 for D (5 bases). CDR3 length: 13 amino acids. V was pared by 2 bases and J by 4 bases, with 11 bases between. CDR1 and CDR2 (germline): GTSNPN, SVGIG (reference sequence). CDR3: CAWSQVGGTEAFF. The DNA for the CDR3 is TGTGCCTGGAGTCAGGTGGGGGGCACTGAAGCTTTCTTT.